This entry lists 27 T cell receptor beta chains sequenced from one sample in a study of shared T cell receptors in the human thymus. Data came from immunoSEQ multiplex PCR; TCRdb stores just in-frame clones and leaves some out. The table includes under 850,000 clones, 85% to 90% detected once. The same sample was also used in a study of human thymus T cells.

Input material: thymocytes. The receptors originated from a boy under two years old with a congenital heart defect.

The V call is TRBV19, the J call TRBJ2-2; D uncertain. The CDR3 runs 14 residues. Trimming stripped 1 base from V and 3 bases from J, with 6 bases between. Germline V gene data show CDR1 as LNHDA and CDR2 as SQIVND (reference sequence). The CDR3 sequence is CASSIGGDTGELFF. The CDR3 bases are TGTGCCAGTAGTATAGGAGGAGACACCGGGGAGCTGTTTTTT.

The chain employs TRBV11-2 and TRBJ2-3; D may be TRBD2 (5 bases). The germline V gene has CDR1 SGHAT and CDR2 FQNNGV. The CDR3 is 15 residues long. V dropped 5 bases and J dropped 4 bases, with 16 bases sitting between them. DNA of the CDR3: TGTGCCAGCAGCCCCGCCAGAGAGAGGGCAGATACGCAGTATTTT. Protein: CASSPARERADTQYF.

This rearrangement joins TRBV29-1 to TRBJ2-1, with 10 bases lining up with TRBD2. J gave up 2 bases and V 6 bases, and 7 bases lay outside the gene matches. Germline V CDR1 and CDR2: SQVTM, ANQGSEA. The CDR3 is 15 amino acids. CDR3 region: CSVKGLAAPYNEQFF. The CDR3 coding sequence is TGCAGCGTCAAAGGACTAGCGGCACCCTACAATGAGCAGTTCTTC.

The V call is TRBV6-5, the J call TRBJ1-3; 9 nucleotides line up with TRBD1. The CDR3 runs to 15 residues. V was pared by 6 bases and J by 4 bases, with 7 bases of the junction left unmatched. The germline gives CDR1 MNHEY, CDR2 SVGAGI. Here the CDR3 DNA reads TGTGCCAGCAGCCACGGACAGGGGACGGGAAACACCATATATTTT. This encodes CASSHGQGTGNTIYF.

This chain joins TRBV5-4 and TRBJ1-2; D is undetermined. The CDR3 runs 14 residues. Germline CDR1 reads SGHNT; CDR2 reads YYREEE (reference sequence). Trimming removed 0 bases from V and 8 bases from J, with 14 bases in between. The CDR3, as DNA: TGTGCCAGCAGCTTGGTTGGGGAGGGAGAGGGCTACACCTTC. Protein: CASSLVGEGEGYTF.

The V gene is TRBV7-8, the J gene TRBJ2-7, with 11 bases aligning to TRBD2. The CDR3 spans 18 residues. With V trimmed by 1 base and J by 0 bases, 8 bases remained unmatched. The germline V gene has CDR1 SGHVS and CDR2 FQNEAQ. CDR3 loop: CASSLVAGGITSSYEQYF. The DNA for the CDR3 is TGTGCCAGCAGCTTAGTAGCGGGAGGGATCACAAGCTCCTACGAGCAGTACTTC.

This clone was picked up one time. The J gene is TRBJ2-1, the V gene TRBV10-1; 13 nucleotides line up with TRBD2. This CDR3 spans 17 amino acids. Per germline, CDR1 WNHNN and CDR2 SYGVQD (reference sequence). J lost 0 bases, V lost 4 bases, and 3 bases had no gene match. Written as DNA, the CDR3 is TGCGCCAGCAGTGTGGGACTAGCGGGATCCTCCTACAATGAGCAGTTCTTC. Residues: CASSVGLAGSSYNEQFF.

The chain has TRBV29-1 and TRBJ2-2; D perhaps matches TRBD1 (5 bases). CDR3 length: 13 amino acids. V was clipped by 6 bases and J by 2 bases, with 10 bases between them. Germline V gene data show CDR1 as SQVTM and CDR2 as ANQGSEA. The DNA for the CDR3 is TGCAGCGTCCGCGACAGTAACACCGGGGAGCTGTTTTTT. Amino acid sequence: CSVRDSNTGELFF.

The V call is TRBV19, the J call TRBJ2-3; 16 bases are shared with TRBD2. Germline CDR1 reads LNHDA; CDR2 reads SQIVND (reference sequence). The CDR3 has 18 residues. V lost 1 base, J lost 4 bases, and 5 bases stayed unmatched. The CDR3 nucleotides are TGTGCCAGTAGTATAGCGGGACTAGCGGGAGGGCCCGCAGATACGCAGTATTTT. Its translation: CASSIAGLAGGPADTQYF. Combining the CDR3 with reference TRBV19 and TRBJ2-3 gives the whole variable domain DGGITQSPKYLFRKEGQNVTLSCEQNLNHDAMYWYRQDPGQGLRLIYYSQIVNDFQKGDIAEGYSVSREKKESFPLTVTSAQKNPTAFYLCASSIAGLAGGPADTQYFGPGTRLTVL.

This clone was picked up one time. This chain joins TRBV4-3 and TRBJ2-2; 7 bases agree with TRBD2. Germline V CDR1 and CDR2: LGHNA, YSLEER. J gave up 8 bases and V 0 bases, and 18 bases lay outside the gene matches. There are 19 residues in the CDR3. CDR3 residues: CASSQDGPGGLGGRGELFF. CDR3 sequence (DNA): TGCGCCAGCAGCCAAGATGGACCCGGAGGCCTCGGCGGGAGAGGGGAGCTGTTTTTT.

The gene calls are TRBV13 and TRBJ2-5; possibly TRBD2 for D (6 bases). The CDR3 is made up of 15 amino acids. V was trimmed by 8 bases and J by 5 bases, leaving 21 bases between them. Germline V gene data show CDR1 as PRHDT and CDR2 as FYEKMQ (reference sequence). CDR3 DNA: TGTGCCAGCGCTACAGGAAAGGCAACTAGCGAGACCCAGTACTTC. It codes for CASATGKATSETQYF.

This CDR3 is CASIPGQGNTGELFF. CDR3 in DNA: TGTGCCAGCATCCCGGGACAGGGGAACACCGGGGAGCTGTTTTTT. This rearrangement joins TRBV7-2 to TRBJ2-2; 9 nucleotides line up with TRBD1. Trimming at V came to 7 bases and at J to 1 base, leaving 4 bases not matched to a gene. The germline gives CDR1 SGHTA, CDR2 FQGNSA. CDR3 size: 15 residues.

CDR3 coding DNA: TGTGCCAGCAGTTCATCGAGAGAGACCCAGTACTTC. Translating it yields CASSSSRETQYF. The chain is built from TRBV6-9 and TRBJ2-5, with D unclear. V lost 4 bases and J 4 bases, leaving 7 bases between the germline ends. The germline V gene has CDR1 MNHGY and CDR2 SVAAGI. This CDR3 comprises 12 residues.

The chain uses TRBV5-4 and TRBJ2-1; TRBD1 might be the D (6 bases). V gave up 6 bases and J gave up 10 bases, with 23 bases separating them. This CDR3 contains 15 residues. Looked up from germline, CDR1 is SGHNT and CDR2 is YYREEE (reference sequence). DNA of the CDR3: TGTGCCAGCAATCGGGAAACAGGGCGGACGACGGAGCAGTTCTTC. It codes for CASNRETGRTTEQFF. The full variable domain, its missing parts supplied by reference TRBV5-4 and TRBJ2-1, is ETGVTQSPTHLIKTRGQQVTLRCSSQSGHNTVSWYQQALGQGPQFIFQYYREEENGRGNFPPRFSGLQFPNYSSELNVNALELDDSALYLCASNRETGRTTEQFFGPGTRLTVL.

The V gene is TRBV5-6, the J gene TRBJ2-5, with 8 bases lining up with TRBD2. The germline CDR1 and CDR2 sequences are SGHDT and YYEEEE. The CDR3 extends over 19 amino acids. V shed 4 bases and J 0 bases; nucleotides not matched to a gene: 17. In nucleotides, the CDR3 is TGTGCCAGCAGCCCCTCCGGGGTGACTAGCGCAGTGTACCAAGAGACCCAGTACTTC. This translates into CASSPSGVTSAVYQETQYF.

The chain is built from TRBV2 and TRBJ1-2, with TRBD1 identical over 12 bases. The CDR3 spans 17 residues. Germline V gene sequence: CDR1 SNHLY, CDR2 FYNNEI. V lost 4 bases to trimming and J lost 4 bases; unmatched junction nucleotides: 10. DNA for the CDR3: TGTGCCAGCAGTGTGTTGGGACAGGGGGCGCGGGTCTATGGCTACACCTTC. Amino acid sequence: CASSVLGQGARVYGYTF.

This clone came up many times. The rearrangement joins TRBV7-9 to TRBJ2-3; TRBD1 matches 8 bases. Germline CDR1 reads SEHNR; CDR2 reads FQNEAQ (reference sequence). This CDR3 has 14 amino acids. After removal of 3 bases from V and 1 base from J, the junction contained 0 bases not matched to a gene. DNA of the CDR3: TGTGCCAGCAGCTTGACAGGGGGCACAGATACGCAGTATTTT. This sequence encodes CASSLTGGTDTQYF.

The chain joins TRBV7-9 to TRBJ2-2; TRBD1 matches at 7 bases. V shed 5 bases and J 4 bases; nucleotides not matched to a gene: 10. The CDR3 runs 16 residues. CDR1 and CDR2 (germline): SEHNR, FQNEAQ (reference sequence). The CDR3 coding sequence is TGTGCCAGCAGCCCCCCCCAGGGGGTTGGCACCGGGGAGCTGTTTTTT. Protein: CASSPPQGVGTGELFF.

The chain uses TRBV5-4 and TRBJ2-5; TRBD2 matches 9 bases. Germline V gives CDR1 SGHNT, CDR2 YYREEE (reference sequence). The CDR3 length is 16 residues. V lost 4 bases, J lost 2 bases, and 9 bases stayed unmatched. CDR3 in DNA: TGTGCCAGCAGCGACAATGGGCTAGCGGGACAAGAGACCCAGTACTTC. Its translation is CASSDNGLAGQETQYF.

CDR3 sequence (DNA): TGTGCCAGCAGTAGGCGGGAGGGGGGGGAGCAGTTCTTC. It yields the protein CASSRREGGEQFF. The chain recombines TRBV28 with TRBJ2-1, with 9 bases fitting TRBD2. The CDR3 runs to 13 residues. The germline gives CDR1 MDHEN, CDR2 SYDVKM. V trimming: 5 bases; J trimming: 10 bases; junction bases outside the gene matches: 6.

The V call is TRBV15, the J call TRBJ2-3; D perhaps matches TRBD2 (6 bases). Germline V gene data show CDR1 as LNHNV and CDR2 as YYDKDF (reference sequence). The CDR3 spans 15 residues. The V gene lost 8 bases and the J gene lost 1 base, with 16 bases spanning the gap. CDR3 DNA: TGTGCCACCGAGATAGCGGAAGGGGGCACAGATACGCAGTATTTT. Translated, it gives CATEIAEGGTDTQYF.

The V call is TRBV2, the J call TRBJ1-1, with D tentatively TRBD1 (6 bases). Trimming removed 11 bases at V and 1 base at J, with 17 bases between. CDR1 is SNHLY, CDR2 FYNNEI, per germline. The CDR3 is 14 amino acids. The CDR3 DNA reads as TGTGCCCGCGAGGGGGGGGCGGCGAACACTGAAGCTTTCTTT. Protein sequence: CAREGGAANTEAFF.

The chain has TRBV15 and TRBJ2-2, with no clear D. The CDR3 length is 14 residues. V lost 1 base and J lost 4, with 7 bases in between. Looked up from germline, CDR1 is LNHNV and CDR2 is YYDKDF (reference sequence). The chain's CDR3 is CATSRGQATGELFF. The CDR3 region has the DNA TGTGCCACCAGCAGAGGCCAGGCCACCGGGGAGCTGTTTTTT.

The V and J genes are TRBV7-9 and TRBJ2-7, with 9 positions matching TRBD1. This CDR3 has 16 residues. Germline loops: CDR1 SEHNR, CDR2 FQNEAQ (reference sequence). With 8 bases clipped from V and 4 bases from J, the junction kept 15 bases outside the gene matches. The CDR3 region has the DNA TGTGCCAGCCGCGGTCCCCGAACAGGGGGCGGATACGAGCAGTACTTC. It codes for CASRGPRTGGGYEQYF.

This clone is a singleton in its sample. V usage is TRBV30 and J usage is TRBJ2-3, with D uncertain. Germline V CDR1 and CDR2: GTSNPN, SVGIG (reference sequence). V was cut by 0 bases and J by 2 bases, with 12 bases left in between. This CDR3 has 15 amino acids. The DNA for the CDR3 is TGTGCCTGGAGTGTACCGGCGCGGCTCACAGATACGCAGTATTTT. Translated: CAWSVPARLTDTQYF. The variable domain in full, with the rest retrieved from reference TRBV30 and TRBJ2-3, is SQTIHQWPATLVQPVGSPLSLECTVEGTSNPNLYWYRQAAGRGLQLLFYSVGIGQISSEVPQNLSASRPQDRQFILSSKKLLLSDSGFYLCAWSVPARLTDTQYFGPGTRLTVL.

The chain links TRBV4-3 to TRBJ2-5; a possible D gene is TRBD2 (6 bases). Per the germline V gene, CDR1 is LGHNA and CDR2 is YSLEER. V was clipped by 1 base and J by 5 bases, with 11 bases between them. The CDR3 has 14 residues. In DNA, the CDR3 is TGCGCCAGCAGCCAAGTTCTAGGAGGGGAGACCCAGTACTTC. Translating gives CASSQVLGGETQYF.

The chain has TRBV28 and TRBJ2-1; perhaps TRBD2 as D (6 bases). Per the germline V gene, CDR1 is MDHEN and CDR2 is SYDVKM. The V gene lost 2 bases and the J gene lost 0 bases, with 23 bases spanning the gap. CDR3 length equals 20 residues. CDR3 sequence (DNA): TGTGCCAGCAGTTTAGGGACTGACCTTTCGCGGGCGAGCTCCTACAATGAGCAGTTCTTC. Its protein is CASSLGTDLSRASSYNEQFF.